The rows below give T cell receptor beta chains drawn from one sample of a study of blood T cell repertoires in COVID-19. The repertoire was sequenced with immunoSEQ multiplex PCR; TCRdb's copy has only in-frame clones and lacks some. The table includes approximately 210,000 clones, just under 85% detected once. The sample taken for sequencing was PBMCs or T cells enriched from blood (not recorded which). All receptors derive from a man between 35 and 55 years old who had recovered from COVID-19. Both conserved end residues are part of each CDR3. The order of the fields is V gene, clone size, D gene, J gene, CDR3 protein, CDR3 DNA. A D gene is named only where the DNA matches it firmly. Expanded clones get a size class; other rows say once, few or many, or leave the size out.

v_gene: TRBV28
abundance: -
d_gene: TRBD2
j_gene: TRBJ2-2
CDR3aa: CASSLYPSGRPDTGELFF
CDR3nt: TGTGCCAGCAGTTTATACCCTAGCGGGAGGCCGGACACCGGGGAGCTGTTTTTT

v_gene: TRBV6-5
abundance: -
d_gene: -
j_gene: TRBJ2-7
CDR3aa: CASGLGDSEQYF
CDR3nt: TGTGCCAGCGGCCTTGGAGATTCCGAGCAGTACTTC

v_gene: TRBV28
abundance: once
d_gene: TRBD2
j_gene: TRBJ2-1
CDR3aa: CASSLDYSGRADEQFF
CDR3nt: TGTGCCAGCAGTTTAGATTATAGCGGGAGGGCCGATGAGCAGTTCTTC

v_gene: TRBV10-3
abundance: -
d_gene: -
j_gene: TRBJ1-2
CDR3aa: CAISEAGEVYGYTF
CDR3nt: TGTGCCATCAGTGAGGCGGGGGAGGTCTATGGCTACACCTTC

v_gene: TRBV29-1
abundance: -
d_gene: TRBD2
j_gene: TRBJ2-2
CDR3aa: CSVTGTSGRTGELFF
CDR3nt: TGCAGCGTCACCGGGACTAGCGGGAGGACCGGGGAGCTGTTTTTT

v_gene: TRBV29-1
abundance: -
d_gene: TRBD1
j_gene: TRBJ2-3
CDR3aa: CSVRRGTDTQYF
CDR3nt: TGCAGCGTCCGCAGGGGGACGGATACGCAGTATTTT

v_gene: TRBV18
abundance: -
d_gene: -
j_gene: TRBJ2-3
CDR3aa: CASSPPGDTQYF
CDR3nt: TGTGCCAGCTCACCTCCCGGAGATACGCAGTATTTT

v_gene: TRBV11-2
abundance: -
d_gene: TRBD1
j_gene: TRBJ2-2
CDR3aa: CASSLRQGVFGELFF
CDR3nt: TGTGCCAGCAGCCTCCGACAGGGAGTCTTCGGGGAGCTGTTTTTT

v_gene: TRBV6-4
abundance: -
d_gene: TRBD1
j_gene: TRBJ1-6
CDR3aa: CASSADRDNSPLHF
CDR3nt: TGTGCCAGCAGTGCCGACAGGGATAATTCACCCCTCCACTTT

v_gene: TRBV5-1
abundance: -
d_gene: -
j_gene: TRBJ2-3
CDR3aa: CASSLASGIPSTDTQYF
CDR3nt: TGCGCCAGCAGCTTGGCCTCCGGGATACCTAGCACAGATACGCAGTATTTT

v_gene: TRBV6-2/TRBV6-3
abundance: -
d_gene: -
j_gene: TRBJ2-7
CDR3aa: CASSYKRAYEQYF
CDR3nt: TGTGCCAGCAGTTACAAGCGGGCCTACGAGCAGTACTTC

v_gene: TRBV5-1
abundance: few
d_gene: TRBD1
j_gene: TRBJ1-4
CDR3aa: CASSLDGQGNEKLFF
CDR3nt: TGCGCCAGCAGCTTGGACGGACAGGGAAATGAAAAACTGTTTTTT

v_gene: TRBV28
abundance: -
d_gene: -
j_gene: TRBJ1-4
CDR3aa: CASSLWTASNEKLFF
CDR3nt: TGTGCCAGCAGTTTGTGGACAGCGAGTAATGAAAAACTGTTTTTT

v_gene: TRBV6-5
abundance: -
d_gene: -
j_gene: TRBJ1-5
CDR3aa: CASGEVWHQPQHF
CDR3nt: TGTGCCAGCGGGGAGGTTTGGCATCAGCCCCAGCATTTT

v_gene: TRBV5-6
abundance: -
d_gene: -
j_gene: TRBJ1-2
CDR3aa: CASSLVLEGYTF
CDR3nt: TGTGCCAGCAGCTTGGTACTAGAGGGCTACACCTTC

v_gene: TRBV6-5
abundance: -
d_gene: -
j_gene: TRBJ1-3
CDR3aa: CASTDGGRNTIYF
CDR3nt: TGTGCCAGCACCGACGGGGGGCGGAACACCATATATTTT

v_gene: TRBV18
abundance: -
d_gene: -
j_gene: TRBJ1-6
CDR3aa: CASSPDSLNSPLHF
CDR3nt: TGTGCCAGCTCACCGGACAGCCTTAATTCACCCCTCCACTTT

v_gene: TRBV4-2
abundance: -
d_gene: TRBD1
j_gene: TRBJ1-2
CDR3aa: CASSPAGQGEGYTF
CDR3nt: TGTGCCAGCAGCCCTGCGGGACAGGGTGAAGGCTACACCTTC

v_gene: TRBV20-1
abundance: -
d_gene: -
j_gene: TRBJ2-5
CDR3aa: CSASYGEETQYF
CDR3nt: TGCAGTGCTAGTTACGGAGAAGAGACCCAGTACTTC

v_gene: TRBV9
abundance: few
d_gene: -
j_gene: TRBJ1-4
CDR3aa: CASSVSTTNEKLFF
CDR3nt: TGTGCCAGCAGCGTATCAACAACTAATGAAAAACTGTTTTTT

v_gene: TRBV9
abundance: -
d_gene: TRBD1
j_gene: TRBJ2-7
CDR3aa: CASSPRDRTYEQYF
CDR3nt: TGTGCCAGCAGCCCAAGGGACAGAACCTACGAGCAGTACTTC

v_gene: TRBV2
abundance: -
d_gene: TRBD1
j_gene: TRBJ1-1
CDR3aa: CASTLDRGRTEAFF
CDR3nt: TGTGCCAGCACTTTGGACAGGGGGCGAACTGAAGCTTTCTTT

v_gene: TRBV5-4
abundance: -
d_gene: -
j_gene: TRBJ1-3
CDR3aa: CASSPTGGTGNTIYF
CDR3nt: TGTGCCAGCAGCCCTACGGGGGGGACCGGAAACACCATATATTTT

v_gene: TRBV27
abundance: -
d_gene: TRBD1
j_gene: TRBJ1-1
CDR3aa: CASSRGQGLTTEAFF
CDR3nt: TGTGCCAGCAGCCGCGGACAGGGGTTGACCACTGAAGCTTTCTTT

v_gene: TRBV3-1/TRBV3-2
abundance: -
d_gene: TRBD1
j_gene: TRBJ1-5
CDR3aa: CASSGQGLGQPQHF
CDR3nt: TGTGCCAGCAGCGGACAGGGGTTAGGTCAGCCCCAGCATTTT

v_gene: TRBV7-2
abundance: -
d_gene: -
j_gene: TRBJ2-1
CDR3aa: CASSADRAYNEQFF
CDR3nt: TGTGCCAGCAGCGCGGACAGAGCCTACAATGAGCAGTTCTTC

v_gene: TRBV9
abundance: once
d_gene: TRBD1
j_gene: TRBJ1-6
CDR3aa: CASSASGTETPLHF
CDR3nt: TGTGCCAGCAGCGCGTCCGGGACAGAAACACCCCTCCACTTT

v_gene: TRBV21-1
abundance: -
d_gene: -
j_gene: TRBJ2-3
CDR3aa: CASSKAARLVTDTQYF
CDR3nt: TGTGCCAGCAGCAAAGCGGCGAGACTAGTCACAGATACGCAGTATTTT

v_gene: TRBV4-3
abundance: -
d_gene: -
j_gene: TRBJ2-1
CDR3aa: CASSQVGYNEQFF
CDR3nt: TGCGCCAGCAGCCAAGTCGGTTACAATGAGCAGTTCTTC

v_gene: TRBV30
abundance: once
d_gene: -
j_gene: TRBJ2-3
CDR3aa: CAWMPGPGTDTQYF
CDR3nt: TGTGCCTGGATGCCGGGTCCCGGCACAGATACGCAGTATTTT

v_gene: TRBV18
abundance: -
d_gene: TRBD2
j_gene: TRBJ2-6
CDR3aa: CASSSLAGGRGANVLTF
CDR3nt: TGTGCCAGCTCATCCCTAGCGGGGGGGCGTGGGGCCAACGTCCTGACTTTC

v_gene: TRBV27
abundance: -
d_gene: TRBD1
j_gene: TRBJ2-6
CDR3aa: CASSTITGVSGANVLTF
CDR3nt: TGTGCCAGCAGCACAATAACAGGGGTCTCTGGGGCCAACGTCCTGACTTTC

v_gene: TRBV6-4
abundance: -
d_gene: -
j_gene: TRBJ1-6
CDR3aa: CASSEQGYNSPLHF
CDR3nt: TGTGCCAGCAGTGAACAGGGCTATAATTCACCCCTCCACTTT

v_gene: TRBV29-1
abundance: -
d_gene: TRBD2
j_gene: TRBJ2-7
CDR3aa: CSVEGREFPYEQYF
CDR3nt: TGCAGCGTTGAAGGGCGGGAGTTCCCATACGAGCAGTACTTC

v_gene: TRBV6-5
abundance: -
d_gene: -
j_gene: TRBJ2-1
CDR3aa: CASSSFYNEQFF
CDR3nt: TGTGCCAGCAGTTCCTTTTACAATGAGCAGTTCTTC

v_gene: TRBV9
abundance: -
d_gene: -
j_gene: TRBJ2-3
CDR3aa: CASSVGSPSTDTQYF
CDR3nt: TGTGCCAGCAGCGTAGGAAGCCCAAGCACAGATACGCAGTATTTT

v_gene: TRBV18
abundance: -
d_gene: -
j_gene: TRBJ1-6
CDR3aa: CASSLTRDYNSPLHF
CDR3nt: TGTGCCAGCTCACTGACCCGGGACTATAATTCACCCCTCCACTTT

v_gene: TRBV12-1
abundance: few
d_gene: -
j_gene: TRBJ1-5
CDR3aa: CASTGGQTDSNQPQHF
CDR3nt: TGTGCCAGCACCGGAGGGCAGACAGATAGCAATCAGCCCCAGCATTTT

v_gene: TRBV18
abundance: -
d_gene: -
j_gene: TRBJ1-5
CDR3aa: CASSPEPGGVPQHF
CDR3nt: TGTGCCAGCTCACCCGAACCTGGAGGTGTGCCCCAGCATTTT